What follows is one T cell receptor (beta chain) and its context. In the original workflow: Estimation of nucleated cell counts was performed using reference gene primer amplification. Measured with immunoSEQ multiplex PCR; TCRdb has only the in-frame clones, and not every one. Clone size and V and J calls were adopted from that table, with D and trimming inferred from the DNA. The sample lists approximately 130,000 clones, 70% to 90% occurring once. This specimen belongs to a study of blood T cell repertoires in COVID-19. Background on the study: Some COVID-19 samples were acute and others convalescent; all came from the United States, Italy and Spain.

Unmatched junction bases numbered 17, after V lost 10 bases and J lost 8 bases. The CDR3 runs to 15 residues. The germline V gene has CDR1 MNHEY and CDR2 SMNVEV (reference sequence). Sample: peripheral blood. This receptor was obtained from a woman aged 50 to 60 who had recovered from COVID-19. The chain combines TRBV27 with TRBJ1-2; 9 nucleotides align to TRBD1. The CDR3 is CATHRTGDGRGGYTF. In DNA, the CDR3 is TGTGCCACCCACAGGACAGGGGACGGGCGGGGAGGCTACACCTTC.